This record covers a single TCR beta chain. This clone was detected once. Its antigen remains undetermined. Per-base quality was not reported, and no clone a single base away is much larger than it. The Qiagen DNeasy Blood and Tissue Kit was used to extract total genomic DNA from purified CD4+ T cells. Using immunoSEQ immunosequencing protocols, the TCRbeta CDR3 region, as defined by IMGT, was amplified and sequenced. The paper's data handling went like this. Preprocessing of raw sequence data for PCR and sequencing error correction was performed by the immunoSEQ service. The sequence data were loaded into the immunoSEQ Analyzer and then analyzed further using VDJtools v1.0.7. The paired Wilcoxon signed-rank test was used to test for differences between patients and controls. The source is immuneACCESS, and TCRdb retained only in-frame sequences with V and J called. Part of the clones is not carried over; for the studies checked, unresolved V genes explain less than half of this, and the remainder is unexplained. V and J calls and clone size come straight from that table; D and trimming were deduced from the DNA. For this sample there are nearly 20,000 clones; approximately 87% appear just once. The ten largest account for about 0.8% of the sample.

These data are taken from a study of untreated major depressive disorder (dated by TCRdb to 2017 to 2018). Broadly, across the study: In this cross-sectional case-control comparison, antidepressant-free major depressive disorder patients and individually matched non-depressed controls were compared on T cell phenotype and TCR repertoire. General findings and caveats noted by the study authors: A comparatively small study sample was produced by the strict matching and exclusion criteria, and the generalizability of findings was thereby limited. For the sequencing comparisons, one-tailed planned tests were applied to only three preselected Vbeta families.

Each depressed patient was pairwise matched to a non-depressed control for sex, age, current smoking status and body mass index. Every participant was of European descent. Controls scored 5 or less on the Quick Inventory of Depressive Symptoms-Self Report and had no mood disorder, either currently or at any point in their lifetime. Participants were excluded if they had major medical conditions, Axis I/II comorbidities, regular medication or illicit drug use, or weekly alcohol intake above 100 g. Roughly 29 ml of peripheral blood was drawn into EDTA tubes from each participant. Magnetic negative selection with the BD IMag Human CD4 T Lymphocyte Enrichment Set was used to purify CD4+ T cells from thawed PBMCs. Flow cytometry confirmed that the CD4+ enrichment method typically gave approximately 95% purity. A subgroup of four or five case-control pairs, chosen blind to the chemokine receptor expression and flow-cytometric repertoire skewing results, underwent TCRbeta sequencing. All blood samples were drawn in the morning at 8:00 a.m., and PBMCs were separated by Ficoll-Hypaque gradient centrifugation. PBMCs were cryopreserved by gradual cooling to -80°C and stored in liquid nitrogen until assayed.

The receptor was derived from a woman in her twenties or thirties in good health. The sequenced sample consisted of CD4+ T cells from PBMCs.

The CDR3 is CASSGGYQPQHF. The DNA sequence is TGTGCCAGCAGTGGGGGGTATCAGCCCCAGCATTTT. The V gene is TRBV2 and the J gene is TRBJ1-5; TRBD1 is perhaps the D gene, given 5 matching bases. CDR1 is given as SNHLY and CDR2 as FYNNEI, both from the germline V gene. From its cysteine to its phenylalanine, the CDR3 spans 12 amino acids. Solely the CDR3 DNA is kept, with 36 bases framed from the first base. A distance of 6 bases separates the germline ends of V and J, which lose 4 bases and 5 bases respectively.